Shown below are 18 T cell receptor beta chains from a single sample sequenced in a study of blood T cells in healthy people across ages. Using a J-beta primer mix together with a sample-barcoded 5' primer, a second PCR was run for about 6 to 11 cycles. TCRdb redid the calling of the 5' RACE reads with MiXCR, one entry per CDR3 protein. This sample has more than 500,000 distinct CDR3 sequences, with 25% to 35% found just once. A further study also used this sample, focusing on T cells of mothers and their children.

Material: blood. Every receptor here comes from a boy between 2 and 15 years old in good health.

This clonotype was observed at least ten times. The chain joins TRBV20-1 to TRBJ1-6; D is undetermined. The CDR3 has 14 residues. The germline V gene encodes CDR1 DFQATT and CDR2 SNEGSKA (reference sequence). The V gene lost 3 bases and the J gene lost 2 bases, with 8 bases spanning the gap. The CDR3 here is CSASDLTYNSPLHF. CDR3 DNA sequence: TGCAGTGCTAGTGATCTAACCTATAATTCACCCCTCCACTTT.

In its sample, this clonotype was seen a few times. V gene TRBV15 combines with J gene TRBJ2-5; 9 nucleotides line up with TRBD1. The J call may be faulty, since TRBJ2-1 better matches the DNA end. This CDR3 region has 15 residues. Germline V CDR1 and CDR2: LNHNV, YYDKDF (reference sequence). The CDR3 reads CATSWSGTGRLEQFF. The DNA for the CDR3 is TGTGCCACCAGCTGGAGCGGGACAGGGCGACTCGAGCAGTTCTTC.

V usage is TRBV7-9 and J usage is TRBJ2-7; no firm D call. The CDR3 has 16 amino acids. Germline V lookup: CDR1 SEHNR, CDR2 FQNEAQ (reference sequence). Trimming took off 5 bases at V and 4 bases at J, with 21 bases between the two ends. CDR3: CASSGPRPGNPYEQYF. For the CDR3, the DNA is TGTGCCAGCAGCGGACCCCGGCCGGGTAACCCGTACGAGCAGTACTTC.

This clonotype was observed a handful of times. The chain carries TRBV27 and TRBJ1-2; TRBD1 might be the D (6 bases). Trimming cost V 3 bases and J 3 bases, with 14 bases left between them. The germline V gene encodes CDR1 MNHEY and CDR2 SMNVEV (reference sequence). CDR3 length: 15 amino acids. CDR3 nucleotide sequence: TGTGCCAGCAGTTTTTCAGGGGATGGGTACTATGGCTACACCTTC. It yields the protein CASSFSGDGYYGYTF.

CDR3 loop: CSVLVQGSYEQYF. In nucleotides, the CDR3 is TGCAGCGTCCTGGTACAGGGCTCCTACGAGCAGTACTTC. The chain couples TRBV29-1 to TRBJ2-7; perhaps TRBD1 as D (6 bases). In germline, CDR1 is SQVTM, CDR2 ANQGSEA. The CDR3 runs 13 residues. Trimming stripped 6 bases from V and 0 bases from J, with 12 bases between.

In this sample, this clonotype turned up a few times. This chain joins TRBV5-1 and TRBJ2-3; D gene ambiguous. Looked up from germline, CDR1 is SGHRS and CDR2 is YFSETQ. This CDR3 region has 14 residues. V was clipped by 4 bases and J by 0 bases, with 9 bases between them. The DNA of the CDR3 is TGCGCCAGCAGCCCACCCCTGAGCACAGATACGCAGTATTTT. It specifies CASSPPLSTDTQYF. Complete variable domain (other parts from reference TRBV5-1 and TRBJ2-3): KAGVTQTPRYLIKTRGQQVTLSCSPISGHRSVSWYQQTPGQGLQFLFEYFSETQRNKGNFPGRFSGRQFSNSRSEMNVSTLELGDSALYLCASSPPLSTDTQYFGPGTRLTVL.

Remarks on this clonotype: Sequence at one end of the junction differs from germline and may be a read error. The chain uses TRBV7-6 and TRBJ2-5; D unresolved. This CDR3 spans 14 amino acids. Germline V gene lookup returns CDR1 SGHVS and CDR2 FNYEAQ. The CDR3: CAGRQTVMRETQYF. CDR3 sequence (DNA): TGTGCCGGCAGGCAGACGGTGATGAGGGAGACCCAGTACTTC.

The CDR3 region has the DNA TGTGCCAACAGACGGGACTCCTACAATGAGCAGTTCTTC. Translation gives CANRRDSYNEQFF. The chain joins TRBV6-5 to TRBJ2-1; possible D gene TRBD2, 5 bases. The CDR3 contains 13 residues. V was trimmed by 10 bases and J by 0 bases, leaving 10 bases between them. In germline, CDR1 is MNHEY, CDR2 SVGAGI.

Turning to this clonotype: Likely a read error: the CDR3 ends without its conserved phenylalanine or tryptophan. The chain uses TRBV15 and TRBJ2-4; maybe TRBD1 (5 bases). The ends were cut back, 7 bases at V and 5 bases at J, with 12 bases in the middle. CDR1 and CDR2 (germline): LNHNV, YYDKDF (reference sequence). The CDR3 is 13 amino acids. The CDR3 bases are TGTGCCACCAAAAGGGGTAACCAAAACATTCAGTACCTC. It encodes CATKRGNQNIQYL.

This clonotype turned up a few times. This rearrangement joins TRBV18 to TRBJ2-5; TRBD1 matches 7 bases. From germline, CDR1 is KGHSH and CDR2 LQKENI. The CDR3 runs 12 residues. V lost 2 bases and J lost 11; bases outside the gene matches: 5. CDR3 sequence: CASSPGTGEQYF. The CDR3 region has the DNA TGTGCCAGCTCACCAGGAACAGGGGAGCAGTACTTC.

This clonotype was counted many times. V is TRBV29-1 and J is TRBJ2-5; D is possibly TRBD1 (6 bases). The V gene lost 3 bases and the J gene lost 1 base, with 9 bases spanning the gap. This CDR3 has 13 residues. Germline values: CDR1 SQVTM, CDR2 ANQGSEA. The CDR3 region is CSVDDRSQETQYF. DNA for the CDR3: TGCAGCGTTGATGACAGGTCCCAAGAGACCCAGTACTTC.

In this sample, this clonotype turned up a few times. This sequence joins TRBV20-1 and TRBJ2-3, with 7 bases fitting TRBD2. V lost 0 bases to trimming and J lost 2 bases; unmatched junction nucleotides: 8. Per the germline V gene, CDR1 is DFQATT and CDR2 is SNEGSKA (reference sequence). This CDR3 region has 16 residues. Here the CDR3 reads CSARDGLAETTDTQYF. The CDR3 nucleotides read TGCAGTGCTAGAGATGGGCTAGCGGAGACCACAGATACGCAGTATTTT.

The rearrangement uses TRBV29-1 and TRBJ2-7; no clear D. Germline V gene lookup returns CDR1 SQVTM and CDR2 ANQGSEA. The ends were cut back, 4 bases at V and 0 bases at J, with 7 bases in the middle. CDR3 length: 12 residues. CDR3 region: CSVGQFSYEQYF. The CDR3 DNA sequence: TGCAGCGTTGGCCAGTTCTCCTACGAGCAGTACTTC.

The rearrangement joins TRBV7-2 to TRBJ1-2; 7 bases map to TRBD1. Germline loops: CDR1 SGHTA, CDR2 FQGNSA. CDR3 length: 13 residues. Trimming cost V 4 bases and J 9 bases; bases outside gene matches: 8. CDR3 DNA sequence: TGTGCCAGCAGCTCCCCACAGGGGTTCCGCTACACCTTC. Translated: CASSSPQGFRYTF.

This clonotype has a count of ten or more. The gene calls are TRBV6-1 and TRBJ2-5; no firm D call. The germline CDR1 and CDR2 sequences are MNHNS and SASEGT. The germline V and J ends were trimmed by 10 bases and 5 bases, with 20 bases remaining between them. The CDR3 totals 14 residues. Written as DNA, the CDR3 is TGTGCCACGGAATCGATGCCGGTAGGGGAGACCCAGTACTTC. This sequence encodes CATESMPVGETQYF.

This clonotype was found a few times. One end of the junction fails to match germline, which may point to a read error. This chain uses TRBV24-1 with TRBJ2-1; TRBD1 aligns across 7 bases. CDR3 size: 18 residues. Germline values: CDR1 KGHDR, CDR2 SFDVKD. DNA of the CDR3: TGTGTCACCAGTGATTCGAGGGGACAGTTTAGCTCCTACAATGAGCAGTTCTTC. Its translation is CVTSDSRGQFSSYNEQFF.

This clonotype was picked up a small number of times. This rearrangement joins TRBV5-1 to TRBJ2-3, with 7 bases fitting TRBD2. V dropped 5 bases and J dropped 4; count of bases not matched to a gene: 10. CDR1 is SGHRS and CDR2 is YFSETQ in the germline V gene. The CDR3 has 15 residues. CDR3 region: CASRRGRESADTQYF. The CDR3 DNA reads as TGCGCCAGCAGGAGAGGGCGGGAGTCCGCAGATACGCAGTATTTT. Complete variable domain (other parts from reference TRBV5-1 and TRBJ2-3): KAGVTQTPRYLIKTRGQQVTLSCSPISGHRSVSWYQQTPGQGLQFLFEYFSETQRNKGNFPGRFSGRQFSNSRSEMNVSTLELGDSALYLCASRRGRESADTQYFGPGTRLTVL.

The chain combines TRBV20-1 with TRBJ1-1; the D gene is possibly TRBD1 (5 bases). V was shortened by 3 bases and J by 5 bases, with 13 bases between the two germline ends. CDR3 length equals 13 residues. Germline CDR1 reads DFQATT; CDR2 reads SNEGSKA (reference sequence). The CDR3, as DNA: TGCAGTGCTAGCATGGGGGTTGGGACTGAAGCTTTCTTT. Amino acid sequence: CSASMGVGTEAFF.